This entry concerns a single TCR beta chain. The V segment lost 6 bases and the J segment 10 bases; nucleotides outside the gene matches: 15. Per the germline V gene, CDR1 is MNHEY and CDR2 is SVGAGI. This CDR3 is built from 15 residues. The sample belongs to a study of blood T cell repertoires in COVID-19. Across the whole study: The study drew acute and convalescent COVID-19 samples from the United States, Italy and Spain. PBMCs, B-cell-depleted T cells, or T cells provided the cDNA or gDNA that made up the material.

Authors' analysis steps: Amplification with reference gene primers provided the estimates of nucleated cell counts. Only in-frame clones appear in the TCRdb table, and some are missing; sequencing was by immunoSEQ multiplex PCR. V, J and clone size are those of that table, while D and trimming were read from the DNA. There are about 200,000 clones in the sample; around 85% occur only once, and about 8% lies in the top ten. The sample taken for sequencing was peripheral blood. The clonotype originates from a woman of 80 years or more with acute or convalescent COVID-19. The V and J genes are TRBV6-5 and TRBJ1-1; 9 bases match TRBD1. CDR3 DNA sequence: TGTGCCAGCAGCCCAAGGACAGGGGCGGGAGTGGGAGCTTTCTTT. This encodes CASSPRTGAGVGAFF.